This T cell receptor (beta chain) originates from a study of CD8 T cells in Susac syndrome. cDNA came from about 0.5 to 1 ug RNA primed by random hexamers. Across 54 Vbeta and 13 Jbeta, immunoSEQ multiplex PCR amplified TCR beta CDR3. TCRdb recomputed calls from the immunoSEQ multiplex PCR reads with MiXCR, one row per CDR3 protein. The repertoire holds a few hundred thousand distinct CDR3 sequences, with about 88% as singletons. Bulk CD8+ and CD4+ cells came from magnetic negative isolation; CD8+ TEMRA by FACS. Deletions cut 1 base from V and 6 bases from J, with 14 bases between. The CDR3 is made up of 15 amino acids. CDR1 is MGHRA and CDR2 is YSYEKL in the germline V gene.

This receptor was identified in a human donor with multiple sclerosis. Input material: CD8+ T cells from PBMCs. V gene TRBV4-1 combines with J gene TRBJ2-3; D gene uncertain. CDR3 region: CASSQAAGPRDTQYF. CDR3 nucleotide sequence: TGCGCCAGCAGCCAAGCTGCAGGCCCTCGGGATACGCAGTATTTT.